What follows is one T cell receptor beta chain and its context. This specimen belongs to a study of T cells in Graves' hyperthyroidism and ophthalmopathy. V lost 0 bases and J lost 2; bases outside the gene matches: 4. Germline lookup yields CDR1 SGHAT and CDR2 FQDESV (reference sequence). There are 17 residues in the CDR3. Amplification yielded TCR beta CDR3 regions, with RNA transcripts as the source. Primed by the HTBI set, a first-round RT-PCR was run on the TCR CDR3. TCRdb re-derived calls from the multiplex PCR reads in MiXCR, one entry per CDR3 protein. The sample lists around 260,000 distinct CDR3 sequences; 25% were seen once.

The source material was blood. This TCR came from a middle-aged man with Graves' hyperthyroidism that later progressed to Graves' ophthalmopathy. V usage is TRBV11-1 and J usage is TRBJ2-5; 12 positions match TRBD1. CDR3 in DNA: TGTGCCAGCAGCTTAGCGGGACAGGGGGCATCGCAAGAGACCCAGTACTTC. Translated: CASSLAGQGASQETQYF.